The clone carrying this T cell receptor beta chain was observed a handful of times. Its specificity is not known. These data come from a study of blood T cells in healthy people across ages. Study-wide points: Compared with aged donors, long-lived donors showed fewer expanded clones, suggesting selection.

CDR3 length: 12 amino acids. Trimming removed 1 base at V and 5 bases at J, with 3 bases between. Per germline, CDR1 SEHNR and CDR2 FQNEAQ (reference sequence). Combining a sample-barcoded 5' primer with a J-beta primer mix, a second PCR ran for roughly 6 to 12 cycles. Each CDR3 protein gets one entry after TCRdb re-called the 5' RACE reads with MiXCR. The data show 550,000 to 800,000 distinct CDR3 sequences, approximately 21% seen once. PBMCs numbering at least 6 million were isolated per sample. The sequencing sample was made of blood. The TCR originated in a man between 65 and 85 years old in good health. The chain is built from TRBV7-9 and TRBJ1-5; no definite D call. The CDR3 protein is CASSLGHQPQHF. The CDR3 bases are TGTGCCAGCAGCTTAGGCCATCAGCCCCAGCATTTT.